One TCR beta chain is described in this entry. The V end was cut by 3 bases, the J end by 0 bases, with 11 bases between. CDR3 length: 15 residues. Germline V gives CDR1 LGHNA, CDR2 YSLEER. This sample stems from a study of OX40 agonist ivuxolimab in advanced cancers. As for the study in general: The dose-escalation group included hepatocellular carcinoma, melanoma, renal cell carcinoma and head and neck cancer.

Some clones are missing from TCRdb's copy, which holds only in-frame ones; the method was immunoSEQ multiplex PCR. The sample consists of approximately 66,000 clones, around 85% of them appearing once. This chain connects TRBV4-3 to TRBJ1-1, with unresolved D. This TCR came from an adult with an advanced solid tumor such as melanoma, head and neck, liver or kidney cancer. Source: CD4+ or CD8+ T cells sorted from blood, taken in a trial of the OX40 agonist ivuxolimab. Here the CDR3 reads CASSHPVGMNTEAFF. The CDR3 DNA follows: TGCGCCAGCAGCCACCCAGTAGGGATGAACACTGAAGCTTTCTTT.